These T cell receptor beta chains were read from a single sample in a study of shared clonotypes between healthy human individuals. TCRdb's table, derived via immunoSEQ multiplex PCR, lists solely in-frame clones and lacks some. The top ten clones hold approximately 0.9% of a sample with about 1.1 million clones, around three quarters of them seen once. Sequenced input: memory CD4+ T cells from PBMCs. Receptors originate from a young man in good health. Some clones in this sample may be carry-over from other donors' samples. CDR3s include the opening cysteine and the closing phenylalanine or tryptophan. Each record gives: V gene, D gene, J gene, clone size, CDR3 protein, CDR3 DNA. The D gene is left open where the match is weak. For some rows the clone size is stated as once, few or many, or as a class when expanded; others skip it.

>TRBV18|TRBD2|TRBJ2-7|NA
CASSPLAGGPYEQYF
TGTGCCAGCTCACCGCTAGCGGGGGGACCCTACGAGCAGTACTTC
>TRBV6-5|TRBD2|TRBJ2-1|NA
CASSYWFGGREDEQFF
TGTGCCAGCAGTTACTGGTTTGGCGGGAGGGAGGATGAGCAGTTCTTC
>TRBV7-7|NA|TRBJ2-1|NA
CASSLAPGSNEQFF
TGTGCCAGCAGCTTAGCCCCAGGGAGTAATGAGCAGTTCTTC
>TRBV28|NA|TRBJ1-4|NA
CATKTAHEKLFF
TGTGCCACCAAGACAGCCCATGAAAAACTGTTTTTT
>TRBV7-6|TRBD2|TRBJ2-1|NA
CASSSRGTSAYNEQFF
TGTGCCAGCAGCTCACGAGGGACTAGCGCGTACAATGAGCAGTTCTTC
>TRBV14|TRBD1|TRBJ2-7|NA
CASSGDRGSREQYF
TGTGCCAGCAGCGGGGACAGGGGGTCGAGAGAGCAGTACTTC
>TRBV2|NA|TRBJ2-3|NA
CASYPEMADTQYF
TGTGCCAGCTACCCCGAGATGGCAGATACGCAGTATTTT
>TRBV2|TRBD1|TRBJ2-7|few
CASSRDSTSSYEQYF
TGTGCCAGCAGTCGGGACAGCACCAGCTCCTACGAGCAGTACTTC
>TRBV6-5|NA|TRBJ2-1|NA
CASRPGGNEQFF
TGTGCCAGCAGGCCCGGGGGCAATGAGCAGTTCTTC
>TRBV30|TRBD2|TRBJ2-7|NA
CAWSDGLAGGYEQYF
TGTGCCTGGAGTGATGGACTAGCGGGAGGGTACGAGCAGTACTTC
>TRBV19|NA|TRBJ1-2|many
CASSPYGREYGYTF
TGTGCCAGTAGCCCATACGGGAGAGAGTATGGCTACACCTTC
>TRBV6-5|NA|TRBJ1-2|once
CASSPPGRVGYGYTF
TGTGCCAGCAGTCCCCCCGGGCGGGTTGGCTATGGCTACACCTTC
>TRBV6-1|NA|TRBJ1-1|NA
CASRSPNTEAFF
TGTGCCAGCCGCAGTCCGAACACTGAAGCTTTCTTT
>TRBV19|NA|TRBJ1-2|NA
CASTRGNYGYTF
TGTGCCAGTACGCGAGGGAACTATGGCTACACCTTC
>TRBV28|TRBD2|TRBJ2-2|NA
CASSLFGAGDNTGELFF
TGTGCCAGCAGTTTATTCGGGGCGGGGGATAACACCGGGGAGCTGTTTTTT
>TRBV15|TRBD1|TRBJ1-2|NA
CATSRGQGNYGYTF
TGTGCCACCAGCAGAGGACAGGGGAACTATGGCTACACCTTC
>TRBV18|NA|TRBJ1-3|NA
CASSPTGGYSGNTIYF
TGTGCCAGCTCACCAACCGGAGGCTACTCTGGAAACACCATATATTTT
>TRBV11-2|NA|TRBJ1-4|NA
CASSFTRGPWEKLFF
TGTGCCAGCAGCTTTACCCGGGGGCCGTGGGAAAAACTGTTTTTT
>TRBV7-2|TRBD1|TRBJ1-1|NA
CASSSGQGTAEAFF
TGTGCCAGCAGCTCGGGACAGGGAACCGCTGAAGCTTTCTTT
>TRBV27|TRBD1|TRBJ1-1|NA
CASSPDRGVVNTEAFF
TGTGCCAGCAGTCCAGACAGGGGGGTGGTGAACACTGAAGCTTTCTTT
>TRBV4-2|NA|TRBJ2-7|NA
CASSPRLGYEQYF
TGTGCCAGCAGCCCTAGACTAGGGTACGAGCAGTACTTC
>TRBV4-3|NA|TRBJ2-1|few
CASSQEHRKEFF
TGCGCCAGCAGCCAAGAACACAGGAAGGAGTTCTTC
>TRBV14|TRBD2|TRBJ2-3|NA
CASSQRLAASSGDTQYF
TGTGCCAGCAGCCAAAGACTAGCGGCCTCATCAGGGGATACGCAGTATTTT
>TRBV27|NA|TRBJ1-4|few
CASRTVRTNEKLFF
TGTGCCAGCAGGACAGTGCGAACTAATGAAAAACTGTTTTTT
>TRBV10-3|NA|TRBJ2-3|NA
CAISDPRGRREGTQYF
TGTGCCATCAGTGACCCGAGGGGTAGGAGAGAGGGTACGCAGTATTTT
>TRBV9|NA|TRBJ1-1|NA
CASSSGLLNTEAFF
TGTGCCAGCAGCTCCGGGTTGCTGAACACTGAAGCTTTCTTT
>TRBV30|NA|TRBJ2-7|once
CAWSVRGSSGEQYF
TGTGCCTGGAGTGTACGTGGCAGTTCGGGGGAGCAGTACTTC
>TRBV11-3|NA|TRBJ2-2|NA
CASSLGIGGNTGELFF
TGTGCCAGCAGCTTAGGAATTGGGGGGAACACCGGGGAGCTGTTTTTT
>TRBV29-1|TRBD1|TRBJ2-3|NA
CSVGGQPDTQYF
TGCAGCGTTGGGGGACAGCCAGATACGCAGTATTTT
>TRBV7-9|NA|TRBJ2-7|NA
CASSLDGPVVQYF
TGTGCCAGCAGCTTAGATGGGCCAGTAGTACAGTACTTC
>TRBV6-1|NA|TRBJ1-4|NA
CASSEVLEKLFF
TGTGCCAGCAGTGAAGTTTTGGAAAAACTGTTTTTT
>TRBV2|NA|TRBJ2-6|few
CASSDVAAGANVLTF
TGTGCCAGCAGTGATGTGGCAGCTGGGGCCAACGTCCTGACTTTC
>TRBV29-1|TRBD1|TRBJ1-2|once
CSAILGQSNYGYTF
TGCAGCGCAATCCTGGGACAGAGTAACTATGGCTACACCTTC
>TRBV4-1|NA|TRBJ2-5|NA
CASSHEGGRETQYF
TGCGCCAGCAGCCATGAAGGGGGTAGAGAGACCCAGTACTTC
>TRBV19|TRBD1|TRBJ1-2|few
CASSPDRWVYGYTF
TGTGCCAGTAGCCCGGACAGGTGGGTCTATGGCTACACCTTC
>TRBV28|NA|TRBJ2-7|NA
CASSLSAGFEQYF
TGTGCCAGCAGTTTATCGGCGGGTTTCGAGCAGTACTTC
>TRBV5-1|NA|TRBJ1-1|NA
CASSLTGRTEAFF
TGCGCCAGCAGCTTGACAGGACGCACTGAAGCTTTCTTT
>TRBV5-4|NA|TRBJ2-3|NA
CASSLGAGVVTDTQYF
TGTGCCAGCAGCTTGGGAGCGGGCGTAGTCACAGATACGCAGTATTTT
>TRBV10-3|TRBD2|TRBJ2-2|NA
CAASGTSGSVNTGELFF
TGTGCCGCGTCCGGGACTAGCGGGAGCGTGAACACCGGGGAGCTGTTTTTT
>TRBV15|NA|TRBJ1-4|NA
CATSRDRQGQEKLFF
TGTGCCACCAGCAGAGATCGGCAGGGGCAGGAAAAACTGTTTTTT
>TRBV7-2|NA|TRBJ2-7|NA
CASSYSRAPEYEQYF
TGTGCCAGCAGCTACAGCAGGGCCCCCGAATACGAGCAGTACTTC
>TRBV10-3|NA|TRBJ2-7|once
CAISQDYEQYF
TGTGCCATCAGCCAGGACTACGAGCAGTACTTC
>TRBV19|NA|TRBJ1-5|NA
CASLPLDRPNQPQHF
TGTGCCAGTCTCCCTCTAGACAGGCCCAATCAGCCCCAGCATTTT
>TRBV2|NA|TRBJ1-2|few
CASSEVDRNYGYTF
TGTGCCAGCAGTGAGGTGGACCGTAACTATGGCTACACCTTC
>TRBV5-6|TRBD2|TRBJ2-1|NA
CASSSGLDGAYNEQFF
TGTGCCAGCAGCTCAGGACTAGACGGGGCCTACAATGAGCAGTTCTTC
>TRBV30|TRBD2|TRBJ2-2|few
CAWSEGLVIRELFF
TGTGCCTGGAGTGAAGGACTAGTAATCCGGGAGCTGTTTTTT
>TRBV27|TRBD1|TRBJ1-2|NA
CASGTGTGVIGGYTF
TGTGCCAGCGGAACCGGGACAGGGGTAATAGGCGGCTACACCTTC
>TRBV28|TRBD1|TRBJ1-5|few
CASSFRDRGLNQPQHF
TGTGCCAGCAGTTTCCGCGACAGGGGGTTAAATCAGCCCCAGCATTTT
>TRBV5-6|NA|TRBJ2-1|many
CASSLTPTGYNEQFF
TGTGCCAGCAGCTTGACCCCCACGGGTTACAATGAGCAGTTCTTC
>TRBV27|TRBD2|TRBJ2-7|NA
CASSSPFGSGRIEQYF
TGTGCCAGCAGTTCCCCTTTTGGTAGCGGGAGGATCGAGCAGTACTTC